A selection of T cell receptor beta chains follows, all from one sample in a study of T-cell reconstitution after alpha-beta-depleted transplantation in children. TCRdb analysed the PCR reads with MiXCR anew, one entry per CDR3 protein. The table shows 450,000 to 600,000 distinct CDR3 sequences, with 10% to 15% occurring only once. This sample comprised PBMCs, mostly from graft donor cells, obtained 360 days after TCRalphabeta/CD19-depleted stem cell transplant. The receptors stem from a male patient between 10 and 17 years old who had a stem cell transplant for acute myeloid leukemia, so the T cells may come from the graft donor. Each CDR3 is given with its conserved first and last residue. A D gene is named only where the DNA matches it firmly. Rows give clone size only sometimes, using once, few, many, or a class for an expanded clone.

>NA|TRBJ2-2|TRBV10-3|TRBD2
CAISDPRLAGGYLGELFF
TGTGCCATCAGTGACCCACGACTAGCGGGAGGGTATCTCGGGGAGCTGTTTTTT
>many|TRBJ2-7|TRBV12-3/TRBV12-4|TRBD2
CASSFGSGRAGEQYF
TGTGCCAGCAGTTTTGGGAGCGGGAGGGCCGGGGAGCAGTACTTC
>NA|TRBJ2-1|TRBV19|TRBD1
CASSTTGTGDYNEQFF
TGTGCCAGTAGTACCACCGGGACAGGGGACTACAATGAGCAGTTCTTC
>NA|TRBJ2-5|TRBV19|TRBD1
CASSIDRGQGAGETQYF
TGTGCCAGTAGTATAGATCGGGGACAGGGGGCTGGCGAGACCCAGTACTTC
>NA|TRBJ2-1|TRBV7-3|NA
CASSLSAFPSYNEQFF
TGTGCCAGCAGCCTATCTGCGTTCCCTAGCTACAATGAGCAGTTCTTC
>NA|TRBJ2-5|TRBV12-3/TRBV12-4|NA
CASSTSDTQYF
TGTGCCAGCAGTACCTCGGACACCCAGTACTTC
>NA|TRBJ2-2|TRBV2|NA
CASREDFTGELFF
TGTGCCAGCAGGGAGGACTTCACCGGGGAGCTGTTTTTT
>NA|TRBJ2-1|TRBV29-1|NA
CSVAPLADSSYNEQFF
TGCAGCGTTGCTCCCTTAGCGGACAGCTCCTACAATGAGCAGTTCTTC
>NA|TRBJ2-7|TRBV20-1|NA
CSAATEIYEQYF
TGCAGTGCCGCGACAGAAATTTACGAGCAGTACTTC
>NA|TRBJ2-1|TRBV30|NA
CAWSPSMYEQFF
TGTGCCTGGAGCCCTTCTATGTATGAGCAGTTCTTC
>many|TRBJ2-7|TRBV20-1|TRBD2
CSANPWGGEQYF
TGCAGTGCTAACCCATGGGGGGGGGAGCAGTACTTC
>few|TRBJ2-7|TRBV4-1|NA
CAVGPPWRSYEQYF
TGCGCCGTGGGTCCACCTTGGAGATCCTACGAGCAGTACTTC
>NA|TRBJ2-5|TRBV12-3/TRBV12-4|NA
CADSLGGTQYF
TGTGCCGACTCCCTAGGGGGGACCCAGTACTTC
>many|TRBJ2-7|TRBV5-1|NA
CASSLVGSYDYEQYF
TGCGCCAGCAGCTTGGTGGGTAGCTACGACTACGAGCAGTACTTC
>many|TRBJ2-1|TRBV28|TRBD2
CASSFLSGIVNEQFF
TGTGCCAGCAGTTTTCTTAGCGGGATAGTTAATGAGCAGTTCTTC
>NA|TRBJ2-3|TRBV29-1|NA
CSVVRSGVTDTQYF
TGCAGCGTTGTGCGTAGCGGAGTCACAGATACGCAGTATTTT
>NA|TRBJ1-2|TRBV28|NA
CASLRRGANYGYTF
TGTGCCAGCCTACGCCGAGGGGCTAACTATGGCTACACCTTC
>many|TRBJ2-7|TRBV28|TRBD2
CASSLGTSVEQYF
TGTGCCAGCAGCTTAGGGACTAGCGTTGAGCAGTACTTC
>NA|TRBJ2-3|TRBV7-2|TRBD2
CASSLATSGSLDTQYF
TGTGCCAGCAGCTTAGCTACTAGCGGGAGCTTAGATACGCAGTATTTT
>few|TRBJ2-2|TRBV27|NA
CASSSHAARTGELFF
TGTGCCAGCAGTTCACATGCCGCTAGGACCGGGGAGCTGTTTTTT
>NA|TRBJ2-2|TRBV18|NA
CASSPKRQLTGELFF
TGTGCCAGCTCACCGAAGCGTCAACTCACCGGGGAGCTGTTTTTT
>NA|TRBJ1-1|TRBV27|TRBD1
CASSMGQVNTEAFF
TGTGCCAGCAGCATGGGACAGGTGAACACTGAAGCTTTCTTT
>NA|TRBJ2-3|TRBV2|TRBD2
CASIPAGGPFTDTQYF
TGTGCCAGCATCCCAGCGGGAGGGCCCTTTACAGATACGCAGTATTTT
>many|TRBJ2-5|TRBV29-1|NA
CSVEVVVAQETQYF
TGCAGCGTTGAAGTAGTGGTAGCTCAAGAGACCCAGTACTTC
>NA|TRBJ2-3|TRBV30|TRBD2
CAGREGGSDTQYF
TGTGCCGGCCGGGAGGGGGGGTCAGATACGCAGTATTTT
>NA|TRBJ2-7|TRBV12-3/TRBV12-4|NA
CASSFLVGGGGEQYF
TGTGCCAGCAGTTTCCTTGTAGGGGGTGGAGGCGAGCAGTACTTC
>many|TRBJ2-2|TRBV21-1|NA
CASSTTGTRSSGELFF
TGTGCCAGCAGCACCACGGGGACTAGAAGTAGCGGGGAGCTGTTTTTT
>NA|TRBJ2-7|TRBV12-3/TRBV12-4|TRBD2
CAIRLAEAYEQYF
TGTGCCATCAGGCTAGCGGAAGCCTACGAGCAGTACTTC
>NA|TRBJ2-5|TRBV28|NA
CASSPLTLGETQYF
TGTGCCAGCAGTCCCCTGACCCTTGGAGAGACCCAGTACTTC
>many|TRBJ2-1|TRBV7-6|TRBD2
CASSWGLAHNEQFF
TGTGCCAGCAGCTGGGGACTAGCCCACAATGAGCAGTTCTTC
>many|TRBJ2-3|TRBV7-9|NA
CASTTPRQDTQYF
TGTGCCAGCACCACCCCCCGGCAGGATACGCAGTATTTT
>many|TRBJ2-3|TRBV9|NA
CASSPEVGGATDTQYF
TGTGCCAGCAGCCCGGAAGTGGGGGGGGCCACAGATACGCAGTATTTT
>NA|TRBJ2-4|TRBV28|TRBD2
CASSLLASGRVSKNIQYF
TGTGCCAGCAGTTTGTTGGCTAGCGGGAGGGTTAGCAAAAACATTCAGTACTTC
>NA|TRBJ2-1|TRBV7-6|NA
CASSGYLGEQFF
TGTGCCAGCAGCGGTTATCTGGGTGAGCAGTTCTTC
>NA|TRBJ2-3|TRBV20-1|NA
CSASGRTPDTQYF
TGCAGTGCTAGTGGCAGAACCCCAGATACGCAGTATTTT
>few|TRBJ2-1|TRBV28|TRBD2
CASSGLAGVWEFF
TGTGCCAGCTCGGGACTAGCCGGGGTCTGGGAGTTCTTC
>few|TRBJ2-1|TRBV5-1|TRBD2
CASSPGLVPGGDNEQFF
TGCGCCAGCAGCCCCGGACTAGTACCCGGAGGGGACAATGAGCAGTTCTTC
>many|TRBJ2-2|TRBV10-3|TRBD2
CAISGGGPSTGELFF
TGTGCCATCAGTGGGGGGGGACCCAGCACCGGGGAGCTGTTTTTT
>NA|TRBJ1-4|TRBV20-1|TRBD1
CSARDGVGTGVSVDEKLFF
TGCAGTGCTAGAGATGGAGTAGGGACAGGGGTTTCAGTTGATGAAAAACTGTTTTTT
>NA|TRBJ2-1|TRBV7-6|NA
CASSPDTAASNYNEQFF
TGTGCCAGCAGCCCAGACACCGCAGCTTCTAATTACAATGAGCAGTTCTTC
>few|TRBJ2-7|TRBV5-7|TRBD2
CASSSTGGSEQYF
TGTGCCAGCAGCTCTACCGGGGGGAGCGAGCAGTACTTC
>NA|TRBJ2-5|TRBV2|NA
CASSGEVAQETQYF
TGTGCCAGCAGTGGTGAGGTGGCCCAAGAGACCCAGTACTTC
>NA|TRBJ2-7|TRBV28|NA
CASSSSTTGFSYEQYF
TGTGCCAGCAGTTCCTCTACGACGGGCTTCAGCTACGAGCAGTACTTC